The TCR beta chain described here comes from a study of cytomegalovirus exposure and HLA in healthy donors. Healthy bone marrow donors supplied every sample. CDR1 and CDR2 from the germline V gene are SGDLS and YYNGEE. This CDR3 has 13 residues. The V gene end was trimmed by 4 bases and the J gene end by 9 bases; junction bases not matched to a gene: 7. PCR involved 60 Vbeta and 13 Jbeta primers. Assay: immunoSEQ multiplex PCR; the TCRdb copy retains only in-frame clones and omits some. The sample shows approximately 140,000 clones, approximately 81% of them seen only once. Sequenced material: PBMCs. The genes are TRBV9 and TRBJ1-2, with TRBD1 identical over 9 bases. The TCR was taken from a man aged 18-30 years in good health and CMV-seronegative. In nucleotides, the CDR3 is TGTGCCAGCAGCCCGGGGACAGGGTATCGCTACACCTTC. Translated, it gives CASSPGTGYRYTF.